This passage covers 21 T cell receptor beta chains from one sample sequenced in a study of T cell repertoires in cytomegalovirus infection. TCRdb used MiXCR to reprocess the reads, holding one entry per CDR3 protein. The sample holds about 450,000 distinct CDR3 sequences, roughly 30% seen once. Sequences were obtained from PBMCs. The receptors here all came from a human donor in good health (CMV status not recorded). Some clones in this sample may be carry-over from other donors' samples.

This clonotype was seen only a few times. The chain links TRBV19 to TRBJ1-6; D not certain. Germline loops: CDR1 LNHDA, CDR2 SQIVND (reference sequence). V gave up 8 bases and J gave up 0 bases, with 11 bases separating them. The CDR3 has 15 amino acids. The CDR3 here is CASRGVSSYNSPLHF. The CDR3, as DNA: TGTGCCAGTCGTGGGGTGAGCTCCTATAATTCACCCCTCCACTTT.

This clonotype was counted at least ten times. The V call is TRBV7-2, the J call TRBJ2-1; 11 bases match TRBD2. CDR1 is SGHTA, CDR2 FQGNSA, per germline. The CDR3 covers 15 residues. Unmatched junction bases numbered 7, after V lost 5 bases and J lost 7 bases. The CDR3 protein is CASSTPGLAVNEQFF. The CDR3 bases are TGTGCCAGCAGCACTCCGGGACTAGCGGTAAATGAGCAGTTCTTC.

This chain links TRBV27 with TRBJ2-7, with D possibly matching TRBD1 (6 bases). V was shortened by 4 bases and J by 5 bases, with 15 bases between the two germline ends. The CDR3 is made up of 14 amino acids. Germline V lookup: CDR1 MNHEY, CDR2 SMNVEV (reference sequence). The CDR3 DNA sequence: TGTGCCAGCAGTTCATCACAGGGTACGCACGAGCAGTACTTC. Encoded protein: CASSSSQGTHEQYF.

Comment on this clonotype: Given a much more abundant clone one base away, this may be a read error. V and J are TRBV11-2 and TRBJ1-1, with D possibly matching TRBD1 (5 bases). The CDR3 runs to 14 residues. Germline V gene lookup returns CDR1 SGHAT and CDR2 FQNNGV. In DNA, the CDR3 is TGTGCCAGCAGCCCTTCCTTAGAGAGGGGTGAAGCTTTGTTT. It yields the protein CASSPSLERGEALF.

Only a few counts were recorded for this clonotype. The chain recombines TRBV7-2 with TRBJ1-6, with D maybe TRBD1 (5 bases). Germline V gene lookup returns CDR1 SGHTA and CDR2 FQGNSA. This CDR3 region has 17 residues. V lost 5 bases and J lost 1, with 15 bases in between. This CDR3 reads CASSPGQGGSYNSPLHF. CDR3 bases: TGTGCCAGCAGCCCAGGGCAGGGAGGTTCCTATAATTCACCCCTCCACTTT.

With respect to this clonotype: One end of the junction is discordant with germline, which a read error may explain. The gene calls are TRBV7-3 and TRBJ1-1; no definite D call. The CDR3 spans 13 residues. Per the germline V gene, CDR1 is SGHTA and CDR2 is FQGTGA. The CDR3 DNA sequence: TGTGCCAGCAGCTTAAGAATGAACACTGAAGCTTTGTTT. It codes for CASSLRMNTEALF.

This clonotype was counted a few times. This sequence joins TRBV6-5 and TRBJ1-2, with TRBD1 identical over 8 bases. There are 15 residues in the CDR3. In germline, CDR1 is MNHEY, CDR2 SVGAGI. Trimming at V came to 10 bases and at J to 5 bases, leaving 15 bases not matched to a gene. CDR3 sequence: CATFGTGGIAYGYTF. The CDR3 bases are TGTGCCACCTTTGGTACAGGGGGGATAGCGTATGGCTACACCTTC.

This clonotype was seen more than once but under ten times. The genes are TRBV19 and TRBJ2-1, with D possibly matching TRBD2 (6 bases). Deletions cut 5 bases from V and 7 bases from J, with 15 bases between. In germline, CDR1 is LNHDA, CDR2 SQIVND (reference sequence). The CDR3 has 14 amino acids. This chain's CDR3 is CASSDPGLINEQFF. The CDR3 coding sequence is TGTGCCAGTAGTGATCCGGGACTCATTAATGAGCAGTTCTTC. Full variable domain (remainder filled in from reference TRBV19 and TRBJ2-1): DGGITQSPKYLFRKEGQNVTLSCEQNLNHDAMYWYRQDPGQGLRLIYYSQIVNDFQKGDIAEGYSVSREKKESFPLTVTSAQKNPTAFYLCASSDPGLINEQFFGPGTRLTVL.

The V gene is TRBV25-1, the J gene TRBJ2-5, with TRBD1 matching over 7 bases. Germline V gene sequence: CDR1 MGHDK, CDR2 SYGVNS. This CDR3 is 16 amino acids long. The V segment lost 6 bases and the J segment 2 bases; nucleotides outside the gene matches: 12. The CDR3 here is CASSTSRRGLQETQYF. CDR3 nucleotide sequence: TGTGCCAGCAGCACCTCAAGAAGGGGGCTACAAGAGACCCAGTACTTC.

The chain is built from TRBV2 and TRBJ2-2; a possible D gene is TRBD2 (6 bases). The CDR3 covers 15 residues. Looked up from germline, CDR1 is SNHLY and CDR2 is FYNNEI. Trimming cost V 8 bases and J 4 bases, with 17 bases left between them. The CDR3 coding sequence is TGTGCCAGCGACCCTGTGGGGCGGGGCACCGGGGAGCTGTTTTTT. Protein product: CASDPVGRGTGELFF. Variable domain in full (rest from reference TRBV2 and TRBJ2-2): EPEVTQTPSHQVTQMGQEVILRCVPISNHLYFYWYRQILGQKVEFLVSFYNNEISEKSEIFDDQFSVERPDGSNFTLKIRSTKLEDSAMYFCASDPVGRGTGELFFGEGSRLTVL.

This chain links TRBV12-3 or TRBV12-4 with TRBJ2-1, with D possibly being TRBD1 or TRBD2 (5 bases each). Trimming took off 6 bases at V and 2 bases at J, with 8 bases between the two ends. The CDR3 extends over 13 amino acids. CDR3 in DNA: TGTGCCAGCAGATGGGACGCCTACAATGAGCAGTTCTTC. Protein product: CASRWDAYNEQFF.

Comments on this clonotype: A junction boundary mismatches the germline segment, possibly from a read error. The chain recombines TRBV6-6 with TRBJ2-6, with D possibly matching TRBD1 (5 bases). CDR1 is MNHNY and CDR2 is SVGAGI in the germline V gene (reference sequence). The length of the CDR3 is 15 residues. CDR3 sequence: CASSYTISGAKVLTF. As DNA, the CDR3 is TGTGCCAGCAGTTACACGATCTCTGGGGCCAAGGTCCTGACTTTC.

V and J are TRBV7-2 and TRBJ2-7; D unresolved. The CDR3 loop spans 14 amino acids. Germline CDR1 reads SGHTA; CDR2 reads FQGNSA. V lost 1 base and J 3 bases, leaving 10 bases between the germline ends. In nucleotides, the CDR3 is TGTGCCAGCAGCTTAGGTCCTACCAACTACGAGCAGTACTTC. Its protein is CASSLGPTNYEQYF.

The DNA for the CDR3 is TGTGCCAGCAGTTTAGAAGGGGTGGGATACGAGCAGTACTTC. Encoded protein: CASSLEGVGYEQYF. The chain employs TRBV12-3 or TRBV12-4 and TRBJ2-7; a weak D match, TRBD1 (5 bases). The germline V and J ends were trimmed by 1 base and 4 bases, with 11 bases remaining between them. CDR3 length: 14 residues.

The CDR3 here is CASRTRSGNTIYF. The CDR3 DNA reads as TGTGCCAGCAGGACACGCTCTGGAAACACCATATATTTT. This chain connects TRBV2 to TRBJ1-3; D gene unclear. The ends were cut back, 6 bases at V and 0 bases at J, with 6 bases in the middle. The CDR3 sequence is 13 residues long. Germline CDR1 reads SNHLY; CDR2 reads FYNNEI.

V is TRBV29-1 and J is TRBJ2-7; D unclear. Germline CDR1 SQVTM, CDR2 ANQGSEA. The CDR3 is made up of 12 amino acids. Deletions cut 6 bases from V and 2 bases from J, with 11 bases between. The CDR3 nucleotides are TGCAGCGTCACGACGGAAGCCTACGAGCAGTACTTC. It is translated as CSVTTEAYEQYF.

This clonotype was counted ten times or more. The rearrangement uses TRBV7-9 and TRBJ2-7; TRBD1 agrees at 7 bases. The junction had 2 bases not matched to a gene; V was cut back by 4 bases and J by 5 bases. Germline CDR1 reads SEHNR; CDR2 reads FQNEAQ (reference sequence). This CDR3 spans 12 amino acids. CDR3 residues: CASSSTGDEQYF. DNA for the CDR3: TGTGCCAGCAGCTCCACAGGGGACGAGCAGTACTTC.

The chain combines TRBV20-1 with TRBJ2-3; 11 nucleotides agree with TRBD2. V was pared by 5 bases and J by 0 bases, with 4 bases of the junction left unmatched. Germline loops: CDR1 DFQATT, CDR2 SNEGSKA (reference sequence). This CDR3 region has 15 residues. The CDR3 is CSAPSGGISTDTQYF. The CDR3 nucleotides are TGCAGTGCTCCTAGCGGGGGGATAAGCACAGATACGCAGTATTTT.

The chain couples TRBV6-5 to TRBJ2-3; 14 bases map to TRBD2. From germline, CDR1 is MNHEY and CDR2 SVGAGI. V lost 5 bases and J lost 1; bases outside the gene matches: 5. The CDR3 contains 17 residues. The DNA of the CDR3 is TGTGCCAGCAGTCGGACTAGCGGGGGGCCACGCACAGATACGCAGTATTTT. It is translated as CASSRTSGGPRTDTQYF.

This clonotype was counted at least ten times. The chain has TRBV19 and TRBJ1-5; D may be TRBD1 (5 bases). The CDR3 has 16 residues. V was trimmed by 5 bases and J by 9 bases, leaving 23 bases between them. The germline V gene encodes CDR1 LNHDA and CDR2 SQIVND (reference sequence). The CDR3 nucleotides are TGTGCCAGTAGTCCTTGGGGACCCGTAATTGATCGGCCCCAGCATTTT. Its protein is CASSPWGPVIDRPQHF.

This clonotype was found a few times. This chain joins TRBV4-1 and TRBJ1-3, with TRBD1 matching 9 bases. Germline CDR1 MGHRA, CDR2 YSYEKL. The CDR3 has 15 amino acids. Germline trimming cut 3 bases from V and 8 bases from J; bases unmatched to any gene: 8. As DNA, the CDR3 is TGCGCCAGCAGCCACCAGGACAGGGGCGGGTACACCATATATTTT. As protein: CASSHQDRGGYTIYF.